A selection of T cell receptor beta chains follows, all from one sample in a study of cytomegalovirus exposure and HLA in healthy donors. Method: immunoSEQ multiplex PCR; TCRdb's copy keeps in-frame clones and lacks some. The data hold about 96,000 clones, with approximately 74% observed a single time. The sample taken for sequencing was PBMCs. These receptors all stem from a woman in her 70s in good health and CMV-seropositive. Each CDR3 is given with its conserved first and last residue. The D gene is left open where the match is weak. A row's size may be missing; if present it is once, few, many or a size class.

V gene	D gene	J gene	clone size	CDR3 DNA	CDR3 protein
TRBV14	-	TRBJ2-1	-	TGTGCCAGCAGCCAAGAGCAGAATGAGCAGTTCTTC	CASSQEQNEQFF
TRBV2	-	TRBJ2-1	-	TGTGCCAGCAGCAAATCAGGGGCGGTTAGCTCCTACAATGAGCAGTTCTTC	CASSKSGAVSSYNEQFF
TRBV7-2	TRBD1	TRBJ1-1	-	TGTGCCAGCAGCTTAGCCCGGACAGGGTCGCGTCGGGACACTGAAGCTTTCTTT	CASSLARTGSRRDTEAFF
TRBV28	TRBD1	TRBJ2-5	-	TGTGCCAGCAGTTACCAGGGGGTAAAGACCCAGTACTTC	CASSYQGVKTQYF
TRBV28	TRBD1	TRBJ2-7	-	TGTGCCAGCAGTTTAATCCGGGACAGCTTTTCATACGAGCAGTACTTC	CASSLIRDSFSYEQYF
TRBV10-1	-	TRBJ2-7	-	TGCGCCAGCAGTGAGACGAATACGGCGGCATACGAGCAGTACTTC	CASSETNTAAYEQYF
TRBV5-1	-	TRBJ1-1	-	TGCGCCAGCAGCTTGGATCCAGGGGTTGGCACTGAAGCTTTCTTT	CASSLDPGVGTEAFF
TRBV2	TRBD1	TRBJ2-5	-	TGTGCCAGCAGTGAAAGGACAGGCTCCGGCGCCCAGTACTTC	CASSERTGSGAQYF
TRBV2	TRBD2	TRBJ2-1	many	TGTGCCAGCAGGACTAGCGGGGGGGCCCCATCCTACAATGAGCAGTTCTTC	CASRTSGGAPSYNEQFF
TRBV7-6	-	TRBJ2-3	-	TGTGCCAGCAGCTTGGGCCGCACAGATACGCAGTATTTT	CASSLGRTDTQYF
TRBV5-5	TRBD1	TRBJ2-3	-	TGTGCCAGCAGCTCGTTGTACCGGGACAGGGTTTCTAGCACAGATACGCAGTATTTT	CASSSLYRDRVSSTDTQYF